These 10 T cell receptor beta chains came from one sample sequenced in a study of OX40 agonist ivuxolimab in advanced cancers. Some clones are missing from TCRdb's copy, which holds only in-frame ones; the method was immunoSEQ multiplex PCR. The repertoire holds about 66,000 clones, with roughly 80% as singletons. The input for sequencing was CD4+ or CD8+ T cells sorted from blood, taken in a trial of the OX40 agonist ivuxolimab. These receptor sequences come from an adult with an advanced solid tumor such as melanoma, head and neck, liver or kidney cancer.

This rearrangement joins TRBV7-2 to TRBJ2-3; D remains ambiguous. The length of the CDR3 is 16 residues. Germline-derived CDR1 and CDR2 are SGHTA and FQGNSA. The V end lost 4 bases, the J end lost 3 bases, and 17 bases lay between the germline ends. The DNA of the CDR3 is TGTGCCAGCAGCTCCGAAAAGGGTATACTAACAGATACGCAGTATTTT. Protein: CASSSEKGILTDTQYF.

The rearrangement links TRBV7-2 to TRBJ1-1; tentative D call: TRBD1 (6 bases). V was trimmed by 1 base and J by 1 base, leaving 13 bases between them. The CDR3 runs 16 residues. The germline CDR1 and CDR2 sequences are SGHTA and FQGNSA. The CDR3 bases are TGTGCCAGCAGCTTAGTTGGGGGCTCCTCGAACACTGAAGCTTTCTTT. Its protein is CASSLVGGSSNTEAFF. Complete variable domain (other parts from reference TRBV7-2 and TRBJ1-1): GAGVSQSPSNKVTEKGKDVELRCDPISGHTALYWYRQSLGQGLEFLIYFQGNSAPDKSGLPSDRFSAERTGGSVSTLTIQRTQQEDSAVYLCASSLVGGSSNTEAFFGQGTRLTVV.

This chain links TRBV19 with TRBJ2-3; D is perhaps TRBD1 (6 bases). Germline CDR1 is LNHDA and CDR2 is SQIVND (reference sequence). This CDR3 region has 14 residues. V gave up 5 bases and J gave up 1 base, with 10 bases separating them. CDR3 nucleotide sequence: TGTGCCAGTAGTCGACAGGACGGCACAGATACGCAGTATTTT. Encoded protein: CASSRQDGTDTQYF.

CDR3 protein: CARRGSGANVLTF. The CDR3 nucleotides are TGTGCCAGGAGGGGCTCTGGGGCCAACGTCCTGACTTTC. The chain combines TRBV2 with TRBJ2-6, with D perhaps matching TRBD1 or TRBD2 (5 bases each). CDR3 length equals 13 residues. V was shortened by 9 bases and J by 0 bases, with 6 bases between the two germline ends. In germline, CDR1 is SNHLY, CDR2 FYNNEI.

This chain connects TRBV5-4 to TRBJ1-2; perhaps TRBD1 as D (5 bases). Germline lookup yields CDR1 SGHNT and CDR2 YYREEE (reference sequence). The CDR3 spans 13 residues. Trimming cost V 4 bases and J 3 bases, with 10 bases left between them. The CDR3 nucleotides read TGTGCCAGCAGCCTCGACAGCTACTATGGCTACACCTTC. Its protein product is CASSLDSYYGYTF. Combining the CDR3 with reference TRBV5-4 and TRBJ1-2 gives the whole variable domain ETGVTQSPTHLIKTRGQQVTLRCSSQSGHNTVSWYQQALGQGPQFIFQYYREEENGRGNFPPRFSGLQFPNYSSELNVNALELDDSALYLCASSLDSYYGYTFGSGTRLTVV.

The chain is built from TRBV7-2 and TRBJ2-7, with 8 positions matching TRBD1. Germline CDR1 reads SGHTA; CDR2 reads FQGNSA. The CDR3 extends over 14 amino acids. With V trimmed by 7 bases and J by 5 bases, 10 bases remained unmatched. The CDR3 spells CASTERTGPNEQYF. In DNA, the CDR3 is TGTGCCAGCACCGAGAGGACAGGGCCCAACGAGCAGTACTTC.

The V gene is TRBV6-5, the J gene TRBJ2-1, with D perhaps TRBD2 (5 bases). Germline V gene data show CDR1 as MNHEY and CDR2 as SVGAGI. V lost 8 bases, J lost 5 bases, and 13 bases lay in between. This CDR3 contains 13 residues. CDR3 nucleotides: TGTGCCAGCTCTCGAGGGCCAGACAATGAGCAGTTCTTC. Amino acid sequence: CASSRGPDNEQFF.

The V and J genes are TRBV2 and TRBJ1-5; D uncertain. This CDR3 region has 13 residues. V lost 4 bases and J lost 7, with 11 bases in between. Germline-derived CDR1 and CDR2 are SNHLY and FYNNEI. This CDR3 is CASSAKGEQPQHF. The CDR3 bases are TGTGCCAGCAGTGCGAAGGGAGAACAGCCCCAGCATTTT.

The V gene is TRBV7-8, the J gene TRBJ2-7; D ambiguous. This CDR3 region has 15 residues. V was clipped by 5 bases and J by 0 bases, with 14 bases between them. CDR1 SGHVS and CDR2 FQNEAQ come from the germline V gene. CDR3 nucleotide sequence: TGTGCCAGCAGCCCCCTGGCCCTAAGCTCCTACGAGCAGTACTTC. Its protein product is CASSPLALSSYEQYF.

The V call is TRBV11-2, the J call TRBJ1-1, with D hard to call. The CDR3 has 14 amino acids. Between the trimmed V and J ends, which lost 4 bases and 0 bases, there was a span of 9 bases. Germline CDR1 and CDR2: SGHAT and FQNNGV. CDR3 nucleotides: TGTGCCAGCAGCTCCCGGACCATGAACACTGAAGCTTTCTTT. Its protein is CASSSRTMNTEAFF.